One and the same sample provided the 20 T cell receptor beta chains below, sequenced in a study of blood T cell repertoires in COVID-19. The data were produced by immunoSEQ multiplex PCR, yet TCRdb's version contains in-frame clones alone and is incomplete. The table shows approximately 46,000 clones, with roughly 87% occurring only once. Sequenced: peripheral blood. The receptors shown here come from a man aged 65-85 years with active COVID-19.

The chain is built from TRBV21-1 and TRBJ1-6. TRBV21-1 is shown as a pseudogene. This CDR3 is built from 16 residues. Written as DNA, the CDR3 is TGTGCCAGCAGCAAAGAGGCCGGGTCCTATAATTCACCCCTCCACTTT. This gives the protein CASSKEAGSYNSPLHF.

The chain joins TRBV2 to TRBJ2-1; the D is unclear. Germline V gene sequence: CDR1 SNHLY, CDR2 FYNNEI. The CDR3 consists of 15 residues. V lost 6 bases and J 2 bases, leaving 14 bases between the germline ends. The CDR3 is CASSDPGNTYNEQFF. The DNA for the CDR3 is TGTGCCAGCAGCGACCCGGGTAATACCTACAATGAGCAGTTCTTC. Complete variable domain (other parts from reference TRBV2 and TRBJ2-1): EPEVTQTPSHQVTQMGQEVILRCVPISNHLYFYWYRQILGQKVEFLVSFYNNEISEKSEIFDDQFSVERPDGSNFTLKIRSTKLEDSAMYFCASSDPGNTYNEQFFGPGTRLTVL.

This chain uses TRBV19 with TRBJ2-1; 13 bases are a match to TRBD2. The CDR3 spans 16 residues. V lost 4 bases to trimming and J lost 1 base; unmatched junction nucleotides: 1. Germline CDR1 is LNHDA and CDR2 is SQIVND (reference sequence). CDR3 loop: CASSRTSGGSYNEQFF. CDR3 DNA: TGTGCCAGTAGTAGGACTAGCGGGGGATCCTACAATGAGCAGTTCTTC.

V is TRBV6-2 or TRBV6-3 and J is TRBJ2-7; 8 bases are shared with TRBD2. Germline CDR1 is MNHEY and CDR2 is SVGEGT. The CDR3 extends over 16 amino acids. Losses at the gene ends were 6 bases for V and 3 bases for J; bases not matched to a gene: 13. The CDR3 region has the DNA TGTGCCAGCAGCGATATGCTCCTAGCGGGCTTCTACGAGCAGTACTTC. It codes for CASSDMLLAGFYEQYF.

The chain recombines TRBV18 with TRBJ1-4; D ambiguous. CDR3 size: 16 residues. The germline gives CDR1 KGHSH, CDR2 LQKENI. Trimming cost V 3 bases and J 4 bases, with 15 bases left between them. In DNA, the CDR3 is TGTGCCAGCTCACCGCAAGGTCGAGGCAGTAATGAAAAACTGTTTTTT. Its protein product is CASSPQGRGSNEKLFF.

CDR3 loop: CASSLKVLAGGTDTQYF. The CDR3 bases are TGTGCCAGCAGCTTGAAAGTCCTAGCGGGGGGGACAGATACGCAGTATTTT. The rearrangement links TRBV5-6 to TRBJ2-3, with 12 bases identical to TRBD2. The CDR3 consists of 17 residues. CDR1 and CDR2 from the germline V gene are SGHDT and YYEEEE. V was clipped by 1 base and J by 3 bases; unmatched bases: 6.

CDR3 in amino acids: CASSPEQSYGYTF. As DNA, the CDR3 is TGTGCCAGCTCACCCGAACAGAGCTATGGCTACACCTTC. The rearrangement joins TRBV18 to TRBJ1-2; D remains unclear. Trimming removed 3 bases from V and 4 bases from J, with 9 bases in between. There are 13 residues in the CDR3. Germline V CDR1 and CDR2: KGHSH, LQKENI.

The chain carries TRBV5-1 and TRBJ2-6, with TRBD2 matching 7 bases. CDR3 length equals 20 residues. Per germline, CDR1 SGHRS and CDR2 YFSETQ. Trimming removed 4 bases from V and 0 bases from J; junction bases left unmatched: 16. CDR3 protein: CASSPPMGGSILSGANVLTF. CDR3 coding DNA: TGCGCCAGCAGCCCCCCCATGGGGGGGTCGATCCTCTCTGGGGCCAACGTCCTGACTTTC.

The genes are TRBV7-8 and TRBJ1-6; tentatively, D is TRBD1 (6 bases). The V end lost 5 bases, the J end lost 10 bases, and 15 bases lay between the germline ends. This CDR3 spans 14 amino acids. CDR1 is SGHVS, CDR2 FQNEAQ, per germline. The DNA of the CDR3 is TGTGCCAGCAGCCTTTCAGGGGTTGGCTCACCCCTCCACTTT. The encoded protein is CASSLSGVGSPLHF.

CDR3 nucleotide sequence: TGTGCCAGCAGCTCGGACAGGATGAACACTGAAGCTTTCTTT. Translating it yields CASSSDRMNTEAFF. This chain uses TRBV7-3 with TRBJ1-1, with 7 bases that match TRBD1. Per the germline V gene, CDR1 is SGHTA and CDR2 is FQGTGA. V gave up 4 bases and J gave up 0 bases; unmatched junction bases: 2. CDR3 length: 14 residues.

The chain recombines TRBV11-2 with TRBJ2-1; 7 bases are shared with TRBD1. The V segment lost 0 bases and the J segment 4 bases; nucleotides outside the gene matches: 9. The length of the CDR3 is 17 residues. Germline-derived CDR1 and CDR2 are SGHAT and FQNNGV. For the CDR3, the DNA is TGTGCCAGCAGCTTAGATTCGGTGGCAGGGGGATACAATGAGCAGTTCTTC. As protein: CASSLDSVAGGYNEQFF.

This clone was recorded only once. The chain links TRBV5-4 to TRBJ1-2, with a weak D call TRBD1 (5 bases). Germline V gene lookup returns CDR1 SGHNT and CDR2 YYREEE (reference sequence). The CDR3 is 13 residues long. The V end lost 0 bases, the J end lost 6 bases, and 9 bases lay between the germline ends. CDR3 protein: CASSLGQGDGYTF. CDR3 in DNA: TGTGCCAGCAGCTTGGGGCAGGGCGATGGCTACACCTTC.

The rearrangement joins TRBV27 to TRBJ1-6; D is possibly TRBD1 (5 bases). The V gene lost 1 base and the J gene lost 6 bases, with 7 bases spanning the gap. CDR3 size: 14 residues. Germline CDR1 MNHEY, CDR2 SMNVEV (reference sequence). The CDR3 reads CASSLWQGNSPLHF. CDR3 sequence (DNA): TGTGCCAGCAGTTTATGGCAGGGTAATTCACCCCTCCACTTT.

The chain joins TRBV5-1 to TRBJ2-3; 9 bases match TRBD2. This CDR3 region has 15 residues. Germline trimming cut 10 bases from V and 2 bases from J; bases unmatched to any gene: 11. Germline V gene sequence: CDR1 SGHRS, CDR2 YFSETQ. The CDR3 DNA reads TGCGCCTCCAACGCGGCGGGGGGGCCCACAGATACGCAGTATTTT. It specifies CASNAAGGPTDTQYF. Full variable domain (missing parts from reference TRBV5-1 and TRBJ2-3): KAGVTQTPRYLIKTRGQQVTLSCSPISGHRSVSWYQQTPGQGLQFLFEYFSETQRNKGNFPGRFSGRQFSNSRSEMNVSTLELGDSALYLCASNAAGGPTDTQYFGPGTRLTVL.

The rearrangement joins TRBV27 to TRBJ2-5; no clear D gene. CDR3 size: 13 residues. The germline CDR1 and CDR2 sequences are MNHEY and SMNVEV (reference sequence). The germline V and J ends were trimmed by 2 bases and 2 bases, with 6 bases remaining between them. This CDR3 reads CASSLGRQETQYF. CDR3 bases: TGTGCCAGCAGTTTAGGCAGACAAGAGACCCAGTACTTC.

CDR3 protein: CASSVGTGGISGNTIYF. CDR3 in DNA: TGTGCCAGCAGCGTGGGGACAGGGGGCATCTCTGGAAACACCATATATTTT. This rearrangement joins TRBV9 to TRBJ1-3; 12 positions match TRBD1. CDR3 size: 17 residues. The V and J ends lost 2 bases and 0 bases, in that order; junction bases with no gene match: 3. Per germline, CDR1 SGDLS and CDR2 YYNGEE.

The CDR3 reads CAISTTGENQPQHF. The CDR3 DNA follows: TGTGCCATCAGCACGACAGGGGAAAATCAGCCCCAGCATTTT. The V and J genes are TRBV10-3 and TRBJ1-5; 8 nucleotides line up with TRBD1. V lost 6 bases and J lost 4; bases outside the gene matches: 5. CDR1 ENHRY and CDR2 SYGVKD come from the germline V gene. The CDR3 totals 14 residues.

The V and J genes are TRBV11-2 and TRBJ2-7; 10 positions agree with TRBD1. The junction had 8 bases not matched to a gene; V was cut back by 5 bases and J by 4 bases. From germline, CDR1 is SGHAT and CDR2 FQNNGV. The CDR3 length is 15 residues. This chain's CDR3 is CASSRTGTGVYEQYF. CDR3 sequence (DNA): TGTGCCAGCAGCCGTACCGGGACAGGGGTATACGAGCAGTACTTC.

V and J are TRBV19 and TRBJ2-1; D may be TRBD1 (6 bases). Trimming stripped 6 bases from V and 5 bases from J, with 17 bases between. CDR1 and CDR2 (germline): LNHDA, SQIVND (reference sequence). This CDR3 is built from 15 residues. The CDR3 nucleotides are TGTGCCAGTAGAATTAGGGGGAACCAGAACAATGAGCAGTTCTTC. It specifies CASRIRGNQNNEQFF. The full variable domain, its missing parts supplied by reference TRBV19 and TRBJ2-1, is DGGITQSPKYLFRKEGQNVTLSCEQNLNHDAMYWYRQDPGQGLRLIYYSQIVNDFQKGDIAEGYSVSREKKESFPLTVTSAQKNPTAFYLCASRIRGNQNNEQFFGPGTRLTVL.

The chain joins TRBV11-2 to TRBJ2-5; 11 nucleotides line up with TRBD2. Unmatched junction bases numbered 5, after V lost 0 bases and J lost 2 bases. The CDR3 totals 17 residues. Germline-derived CDR1 and CDR2 are SGHAT and FQNNGV. CDR3 in DNA: TGTGCCAGCAGCTTAGATAGGGCTAGCGGGGGGCAAGAGACCCAGTACTTC. It is translated as CASSLDRASGGQETQYF.